The present T cell receptor (beta chain) was sequenced within a study of cytomegalovirus exposure and HLA in healthy donors. General study findings and limits: A likely sequencing artifact accounted for one observed cluster of highly shared sequence variants. In a later analysis, TCR beta V- and J-gene trimming was associated with a missense DCLRE1C variant.

Concerning this clone itself: What it binds is not known.

PCR was performed using 60 Vbeta and 13 Jbeta primers. Assay: immunoSEQ multiplex PCR; the TCRdb copy retains only in-frame clones and omits some. Of 190,000 or so clones listed, 70% to 85% are singletons. The CDR3 length is 13 residues. V dropped 5 bases and J dropped 4 bases, with 12 bases sitting between them. Germline lookup yields CDR1 SEHNR and CDR2 FQNEAQ (reference sequence). The chain uses TRBV7-9 and TRBJ2-7; no reliable D call. The sequence was obtained from a boy aged 2 to 9 in good health and CMV-seronegative. Source material: PBMCs. The CDR3 nucleotides are TGTGCCAGCAGCCTGTTGTCAGGATACGAGCAGTACTTC. Protein: CASSLLSGYEQYF.